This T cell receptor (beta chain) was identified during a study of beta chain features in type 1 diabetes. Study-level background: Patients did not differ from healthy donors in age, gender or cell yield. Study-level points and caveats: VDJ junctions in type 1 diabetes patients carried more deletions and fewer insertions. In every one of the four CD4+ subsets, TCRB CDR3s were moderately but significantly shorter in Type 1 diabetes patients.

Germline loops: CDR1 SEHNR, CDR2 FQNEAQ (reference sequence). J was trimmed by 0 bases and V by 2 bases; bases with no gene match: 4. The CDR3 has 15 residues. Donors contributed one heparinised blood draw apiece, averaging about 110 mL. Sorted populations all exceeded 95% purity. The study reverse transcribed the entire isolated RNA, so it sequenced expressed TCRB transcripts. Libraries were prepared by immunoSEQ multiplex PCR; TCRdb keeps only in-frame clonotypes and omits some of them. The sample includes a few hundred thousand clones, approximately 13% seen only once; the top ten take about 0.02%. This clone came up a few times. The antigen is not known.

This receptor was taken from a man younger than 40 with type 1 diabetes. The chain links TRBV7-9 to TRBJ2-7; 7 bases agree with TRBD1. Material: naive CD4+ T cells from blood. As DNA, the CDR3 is TGTGCCAGCAGCTTATTGAAGGGGGCCTCCTACGAGCAGTACTTC. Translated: CASSLLKGASYEQYF.